The 8 T cell receptor beta chains below come from one sample, sequenced in a study of T cells after yellow fever vaccination. TCRdb called the 5' RACE reads again in MiXCR, with one record for every CDR3 protein. Among 600,000 to 750,000 distinct CDR3 sequences listed, approximately 13% were seen once. The material sequenced was PBMCs, taken on the day of the yellow fever booster vaccination. All receptors come from a young man who received the YFV17D yellow fever vaccine.

The chain joins TRBV20-1 to TRBJ1-1; no definite D call. Germline values: CDR1 DFQATT, CDR2 SNEGSKA (reference sequence). V lost 0 bases and J lost 1, with 21 bases in between. This CDR3 spans 18 amino acids. Written as DNA, the CDR3 is TGCAGTGCTAGAGATCTCACCCAGTTTAACAGCGAGAACACTGAAGCTTTCTTT. This gives the protein CSARDLTQFNSENTEAFF.

The V call is TRBV3-1, the J call TRBJ1-5, with no clear D. V lost 1 base and J lost 6, with 4 bases in between. CDR1 is LGHDT, CDR2 YNNKEL, per germline (reference sequence). The CDR3 extends over 12 amino acids. CDR3 sequence reads: CASSQGIQPQHF. In nucleotides, the CDR3 is TGTGCCAGCAGCCAAGGGATTCAGCCCCAGCATTTT.

This clonotype was counted a few times. The chain is built from TRBV6-1 and TRBJ2-1; 9 bases line up with TRBD2. V lost 8 bases to trimming and J lost 0 bases; unmatched junction nucleotides: 11. Germline V CDR1 and CDR2: MNHNS, SASEGT. This CDR3 contains 17 residues. The CDR3 sequence is CASVEAGGPFSYNEQFF. The DNA for the CDR3 is TGTGCCAGCGTGGAAGCGGGAGGCCCGTTCTCCTACAATGAGCAGTTCTTC.

This clonotype was counted between two and nine times. V usage is TRBV21-1 and J usage is TRBJ2-7; the table's TRBD1 call for D was not verified on the DNA. TRBV21-1 is designated a pseudogene. The CDR3 totals 14 residues. CDR3 sequence: CASRPRDRGLEQYF. In DNA form, the CDR3 reads TGTGCCAGCAGACCCCGGGACAGGGGTCTCGAGCAGTACTTC.

This clonotype was observed at least ten times. The chain uses TRBV7-2 and TRBJ2-7; no firm D call. This CDR3 has 12 amino acids. The germline V gene encodes CDR1 SGHTA and CDR2 FQGNSA. Trimming left V 4 bases short and J 3 bases short, with 7 bases between. This CDR3 is CASSSSDYEQYF. The CDR3 DNA follows: TGTGCCAGCAGCTCCAGTGACTACGAGCAGTACTTC.

The CDR3 loop is CATSRAREPNNEQFF. The CDR3 DNA is TGTGCCACCAGCAGAGCGCGGGAGCCAAACAATGAGCAGTTCTTC. The chain combines TRBV15 with TRBJ2-1, with 7 positions matching TRBD2. Germline-derived CDR1 and CDR2 are LNHNV and YYDKDF (reference sequence). The V and J ends lost 1 base and 5 bases, in that order; junction bases with no gene match: 5. This CDR3 is 15 amino acids long.

This clonotype was recorded at least ten times. The chain joins TRBV5-1 to TRBJ2-3; D perhaps matches TRBD1 (6 bases). There are 14 residues in the CDR3. CDR1 is SGHRS, CDR2 YFSETQ, per germline. V gave up 4 bases and J gave up 8 bases, with 17 bases separating them. CDR3 sequence reads: CASSHGTSDVTQYF. CDR3 sequence (DNA): TGCGCCAGCAGCCACGGGACAAGTGATGTTACGCAGTATTTT.

This clonotype was seen a handful of times. This chain links TRBV7-2 with TRBJ2-1, with 12 bases aligning to TRBD2. J lost 7 bases, V lost 3 bases, and 10 bases had no gene match. Per germline, CDR1 SGHTA and CDR2 FQGNSA. This CDR3 has 17 amino acids. CDR3 loop: CASSFLSLAGGPNEQFF. The DNA for the CDR3 is TGTGCCAGCAGCTTCCTCTCCCTAGCGGGAGGGCCTAATGAGCAGTTCTTC.